This passage covers 6 T cell receptor beta chains from one sample sequenced in a study of radiotherapy plus CTLA-4 blockade in lung cancer. Profiled with immunoSEQ multiplex PCR; TCRdb holds only in-frame clones, not every one. The sample has 40,000 to 45,000 clones; around 75% are singletons. The source was peripheral blood, collected from a patient treated with radiotherapy plus ipilimumab. The receptors stem from a human donor with non-small cell lung cancer who had stable disease on radiotherapy plus ipilimumab.

The gene calls are TRBV29-1 and TRBJ1-2, with D unclear. The V gene's germline CDR1 is SQVTM and CDR2 ANQGSEA. Trimming took 6 bases from V and 0 from J, leaving 11 bases between them. The CDR3 is 13 residues long. The CDR3 region is CSVSGGANYGYTF. Written as DNA, the CDR3 is TGCAGCGTAAGTGGCGGGGCTAACTATGGCTACACCTTC.

The chain employs TRBV5-4 and TRBJ2-7; maybe TRBD1 (5 bases). There are 16 residues in the CDR3. Trimming removed 3 bases from V and 5 bases from J, with 21 bases in between. The germline CDR1 and CDR2 sequences are SGHNT and YYREEE (reference sequence). The CDR3 reads CASSWGPATHLNEQYF. The CDR3 nucleotides are TGTGCCAGCAGCTGGGGCCCTGCGACCCACTTAAACGAGCAGTACTTC.

The rearrangement uses TRBV5-4 and TRBJ2-1, with 10 bases lining up with TRBD2. The J segment lost 6 bases and the V segment lost 1 base, leaving 4 bases of the junction unmatched. CDR3 length: 15 residues. Germline V gives CDR1 SGHNT, CDR2 YYREEE (reference sequence). In DNA form, the CDR3 reads TGTGCCAGCAGCTTGTGGGCTAGCGGGGGCAATGAGCAGTTCTTC. It yields the protein CASSLWASGGNEQFF. Variable domain in full (rest from reference TRBV5-4 and TRBJ2-1): ETGVTQSPTHLIKTRGQQVTLRCSSQSGHNTVSWYQQALGQGPQFIFQYYREEENGRGNFPPRFSGLQFPNYSSELNVNALELDDSALYLCASSLWASGGNEQFFGPGTRLTVL.

This clone was detected once. The V and J genes are TRBV9 and TRBJ2-5, with 9 nucleotides matching TRBD2. V trimming: 3 bases; J trimming: 9 bases; junction bases outside the gene matches: 12. The CDR3 contains 15 residues. Germline V gives CDR1 SGDLS, CDR2 YYNGEE. The CDR3: CASSAVAGVQASQYF. As DNA, the CDR3 is TGTGCCAGCAGCGCCGTAGCGGGGGTACAAGCGTCCCAGTACTTC.

The gene calls are TRBV7-8 and TRBJ2-2; 9 nucleotides match TRBD1. J was trimmed by 4 bases and V by 2 bases; bases with no gene match: 5. Germline values: CDR1 SGHVS, CDR2 FQNEAQ. CDR3 length: 16 residues. CDR3 amino acids: CASSLTTGGATGELFF. The CDR3 coding sequence is TGTGCCAGCAGCTTAACGACAGGGGGAGCCACCGGGGAGCTGTTTTTT. The full variable domain, its missing parts supplied by reference TRBV7-8 and TRBJ2-2, is GAGVSQSPRYKVAKRGQDVALRCDPISGHVSLFWYQQALGQGPEFLTYFQNEAQLDKSGLPSDRFFAERPEGSVSTLKIQRTQQEDSAVYLCASSLTTGGATGELFFGEGSRLTVL.

This chain uses TRBV7-8 with TRBJ2-7; no firm D call. Germline assignment: CDR1 SGHVS and CDR2 FQNEAQ. The CDR3 spans 11 residues. Trimming stripped 5 bases from V and 1 base from J, with 3 bases between. CDR3 in amino acids: CASSASYEQYF. The CDR3 DNA follows: TGTGCCAGCAGCGCGTCCTACGAGCAGTACTTC.